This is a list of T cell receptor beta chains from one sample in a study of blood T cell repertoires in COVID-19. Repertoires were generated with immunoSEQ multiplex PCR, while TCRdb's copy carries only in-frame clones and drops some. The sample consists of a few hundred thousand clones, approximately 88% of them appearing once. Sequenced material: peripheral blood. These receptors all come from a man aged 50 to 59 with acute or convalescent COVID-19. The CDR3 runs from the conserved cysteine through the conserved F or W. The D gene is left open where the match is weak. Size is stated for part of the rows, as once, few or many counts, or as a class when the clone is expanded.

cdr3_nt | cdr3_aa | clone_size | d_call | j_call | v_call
TGTGCCAGCTCACCAGGACGGGGGGTTGGCTACACCTTC | CASSPGRGVGYTF | NA | NA | TRBJ1-2 | TRBV18
TGCGCCAGCAGCTTACAGGGGGAAACCACTGAAGCTTTCTTT | CASSLQGETTEAFF | once | TRBD1 | TRBJ1-1 | TRBV5-1
TGTGCCAGCTCCCTAGCAAGGGCGCCAGGAAACACCATATATTTT | CASSLARAPGNTIYF | NA | NA | TRBJ1-3 | TRBV18
TGTGCCATCAGAAGTGCCCAGGGGGCGGAGGACACTGAAGCTTTCTTT | CAIRSAQGAEDTEAFF | NA | TRBD1 | TRBJ1-1 | TRBV10-3
TGTGCCAGCAGCCTGGGACAGAACTATGGCTACACCTTC | CASSLGQNYGYTF | NA | TRBD1 | TRBJ1-2 | TRBV11-2
TGTGCCAGCAGTGGAACCAGGGCAAATTCACCCCTCCACTTT | CASSGTRANSPLHF | NA | NA | TRBJ1-6 | TRBV2
TGCGCCAGCAGTGAGTCGACCGGCGGGGGCAGGCAGTTCTTC | CASSESTGGGRQFF | NA | NA | TRBJ2-1 | TRBV10-1
TGCGCCAGCAGCTTGGCGACAGACCAAGAGACCCAGTACTTC | CASSLATDQETQYF | NA | NA | TRBJ2-5 | TRBV5-1
TGTGCCAGCAGTTACCAACTCGGGCCCCAGCATTTT | CASSYQLGPQHF | NA | NA | TRBJ1-5 | TRBV6-2/TRBV6-3
TGTGCCAGCAGTCCAGGACAGACCAATCAGCCCCAGCATTTT | CASSPGQTNQPQHF | once | NA | TRBJ1-5 | TRBV27
TGTGCCAGCAGTCCCGTGGGACAGGGTGATTCACCCCTCCACTTT | CASSPVGQGDSPLHF | NA | TRBD1 | TRBJ1-6 | TRBV27
TGTGCCAGCAGCTTAAGCGCGTACACTGAAGCTTTCTTT | CASSLSAYTEAFF | NA | NA | TRBJ1-1 | TRBV7-2
TGTGCCAGCAGCTTGGAAGCAGGGAACCAAAACACCGGGGAGCTGTTTTTT | CASSLEAGNQNTGELFF | NA | NA | TRBJ2-2 | TRBV5-6
TGTGCCAGCAGTGTCGGGGAAGCGCAGTATTTT | CASSVGEAQYF | NA | NA | TRBJ2-3 | TRBV6-1
TGTGCCAGCACCACTTCAGATCGAGGGGGCTACACCTTC | CASTTSDRGGYTF | NA | NA | TRBJ1-2 | TRBV12-3/TRBV12-4
TGTGCCAGCAGCCCCGGTGGGTCCGCGGGGACCTACGAGCAGTACTTC | CASSPGGSAGTYEQYF | NA | NA | TRBJ2-7 | TRBV3-1/TRBV3-2
TGCAGCGTTGCCGGGAGGGCCTCTGGAAACACCATATATTTT | CSVAGRASGNTIYF | NA | NA | TRBJ1-3 | TRBV29-1
TGTGCCAGTAGTCCCCGGACTCAAGAGACCCAGTACTTC | CASSPRTQETQYF | once | NA | TRBJ2-5 | TRBV19
TGTGCCAGCAGCCAAGATGACGGGGGGCGCATCGGAACCCCGAGGAATTCACCCCTCCACTTT | CASSQDDGGRIGTPRNSPLHF | NA | NA | TRBJ1-6 | TRBV3-1/TRBV3-2
TGTGCCAGCTCTCGACTGAGTTCTTTGGAGACCCAGTACTTC | CASSRLSSLETQYF | NA | NA | TRBJ2-5 | TRBV6-5
TGTGCCATCAGTGGGGGGGAACCTAACGTCGAAAAACTGTTTTTT | CAISGGEPNVEKLFF | NA | NA | TRBJ1-4 | TRBV10-3
TGTGCCAGCAGCCTTCAGGGGAGAGATGGGGGCTACACCTTC | CASSLQGRDGGYTF | NA | NA | TRBJ1-2 | TRBV9
TGTGCCAGTATAGGGGGAGCTAACTATGGCTACACCTTC | CASIGGANYGYTF | NA | NA | TRBJ1-2 | TRBV19
TGCGCCAGCAGCCCCCGGACTAGCGGGGGGCCTGATACGCAGTATTTT | CASSPRTSGGPDTQYF | NA | TRBD2 | TRBJ2-3 | TRBV5-1
TGCGCCAGCAGCTTGGGGCGGCTAAACACCGGGGAGCTGTTTTTT | CASSLGRLNTGELFF | NA | NA | TRBJ2-2 | TRBV5-1
TGCGCCAGCAGATATATATCCGGGACAGTATACGAGCAGTACTTC | CASRYISGTVYEQYF | NA | TRBD1 | TRBJ2-7 | TRBV5-1
TGTGCCAGCTCCACCCCGGGGGACAGCTACGAGCAGTACTTC | CASSTPGDSYEQYF | once | NA | TRBJ2-7 | TRBV18
TGTGCCAGCAGCAACACCGGACTGTACGAGCAGTACTTC | CASSNTGLYEQYF | NA | NA | TRBJ2-7 | TRBV7-3
TGTGCCAGCAGTGGGGAACTAGTTGGGACCCAGTACTTC | CASSGELVGTQYF | NA | NA | TRBJ2-5 | TRBV2
TGTGCCAGCAGCCCGGGGGGGACTAATGAAAAACTGTTTTTT | CASSPGGTNEKLFF | NA | NA | TRBJ1-4 | TRBV11-2
TGTGCCAGCAGCTTAGAAGTGGTCGCGGGCGGGTTAAGCACAGATACGCAGTATTTT | CASSLEVVAGGLSTDTQYF | NA | NA | TRBJ2-3 | TRBV7-3
TGTGCCAGCAGCCCGGGACAGCTAGGCTACGAGCAGTACTTC | CASSPGQLGYEQYF | NA | TRBD1 | TRBJ2-7 | TRBV6-5
TGTGCCAGCACCAGGTATTACAGCTCCTACAATGAGCAGTTCTTC | CASTRYYSSYNEQFF | NA | NA | TRBJ2-1 | TRBV7-2
TGTGCCAGCAGAAAAGACAGGATTTTATATGGCTACACCTTC | CASRKDRILYGYTF | NA | NA | TRBJ1-2 | TRBV5-4
TGTGCCAGTAGTAGGGCGGGAGAAGCCAAAAACATTCAGTACTTC | CASSRAGEAKNIQYF | NA | TRBD2 | TRBJ2-4 | TRBV19
TGTGCCAGCAGCTCCCCGGGGAGTCGCTATGGCTACACCTTC | CASSSPGSRYGYTF | NA | NA | TRBJ1-2 | TRBV7-8
TGTGCCAGCAGCCCTCCGGGACAACACTACAATGAGCAGTTCTTC | CASSPPGQHYNEQFF | NA | NA | TRBJ2-1 | TRBV7-3